This T cell receptor beta chain was observed in a study of blood T cell repertoires in COVID-19. Across the study: Whether acute or convalescent, the COVID-19 samples came from the United States, Italy and Spain. In each case, the material was cDNA or gDNA derived from T cells, B-cell-depleted T cells, or PBMCs.

This clone came up a few times. The junction had 6 bases not matched to a gene; V was cut back by 5 bases and J by 0 bases. Per germline, CDR1 MDHEN and CDR2 SYDVKM. The CDR3 loop spans 15 amino acids. Source study methods: Amplification with reference gene primers provided the estimates of nucleated cell counts. This table comes from immunoSEQ multiplex PCR, and its TCRdb copy is limited to in-frame clones, with some not included. That table supplies the V and J calls and clone size; D and trimming were determined from the DNA. Of 250,000 to 350,000 clones listed, 89% are singletons. The clonotype was recovered from a man between 18 and 29 years old who had recovered from COVID-19. This chain uses TRBV28 with TRBJ2-7, with 8 bases identical to TRBD1. Sequencing used peripheral blood. The CDR3: CASSVQGGASYEQYF. CDR3 sequence (DNA): TGTGCCAGCAGTGTACAGGGGGGAGCCTCCTACGAGCAGTACTTC. Variable domain in full (rest from reference TRBV28 and TRBJ2-7): DVKVTQSSRYLVKRTGEKVFLECVQDMDHENMFWYRQDPGLGLRLIYFSYDVKMKEKGDIPEGYSVSREKKERFSLILESASTNQTSMYLCASSVQGGASYEQYFGPGTRLTVT.